Shown below are 31 T cell receptor beta chains from a single sample sequenced in a study of cytotoxic CD8 clonotypes in ibrutinib-treated CLL. Clones were sequenced by immunoSEQ multiplex PCR, and TCRdb holds only the in-frame ones, with some missing. Found here are 14,000 to 15,000 clones, approximately 58% of them singletons; the top ten hold about 12%. The starting material was PBMCs, obtained before ibrutinib treatment. The origin of the receptors is a human donor with chronic lymphocytic leukemia.

The chain combines TRBV5-6 with TRBJ2-6; 8 bases line up with TRBD2. The V and J ends lost 4 bases and 1 base, in that order; junction bases with no gene match: 10. This CDR3 spans 18 amino acids. Germline assignment: CDR1 SGHDT and CDR2 YYEEEE. CDR3 in amino acids: CASSAPGLGVSGANVLTF. In nucleotides, the CDR3 is TGTGCCAGCAGCGCTCCGGGACTAGGAGTTTCTGGGGCCAACGTCCTGACTTTC.

This clone was observed a few times. The chain uses TRBV7-6 and TRBJ2-3, with 9 bases matching TRBD2. The ends lost 1 base at V and 3 bases at J; junction bases unmatched: 2. The CDR3 loop spans 15 amino acids. The germline gives CDR1 SGHVS, CDR2 FNYEAQ. CDR3: CASSLGGGETDTQYF. In nucleotides, the CDR3 is TGTGCCAGCAGCTTAGGCGGGGGGGAGACAGATACGCAGTATTTT.

The chain is built from TRBV19 and TRBJ2-1; no clear D gene. The CDR3 loop spans 13 amino acids. Germline-derived CDR1 and CDR2 are LNHDA and SQIVND (reference sequence). V was clipped by 3 bases and J by 5 bases, with 8 bases between them. The CDR3 spells CASSMLRHNEQFF. CDR3 nucleotide sequence: TGTGCCAGTAGTATGCTGCGTCACAATGAGCAGTTCTTC.

The rearrangement joins TRBV4-2 to TRBJ2-7, with D unclear. V shed 1 base and J shed 7 bases, with 17 bases lying between them. The CDR3 contains 15 residues. Germline V gene lookup returns CDR1 LGHNA and CDR2 YNFKEQ. As DNA, the CDR3 is TGTGCCAGCAGCCAAGGCCTCGGAATTGATCGGGAGCAGTACTTC. It codes for CASSQGLGIDREQYF.

This clone has a handful of counts. V and J are TRBV5-6 and TRBJ2-6; possibly TRBD2 for D (6 bases). V was trimmed by 2 bases and J by 2 bases, leaving 8 bases between them. The CDR3 totals 15 residues. Germline V lookup: CDR1 SGHDT, CDR2 YYEEEE. Here the CDR3 DNA reads TGTGCCAGCAGCTTCTGGGGGGCTGGGGCCAACGTCCTGACTTTC. Amino acids: CASSFWGAGANVLTF.

The CDR3 region has the DNA TGTGCCAGCAGCTTTCCACGGGAAGGAAACACCATATATTTT. The encoded protein is CASSFPREGNTIYF. This rearrangement joins TRBV5-6 to TRBJ1-3; D gene uncertain. Looked up from germline, CDR1 is SGHDT and CDR2 is YYEEEE. The CDR3 sequence is 14 residues long. V gave up 2 bases and J gave up 4 bases, with 10 bases separating them.

The chain joins TRBV7-9 to TRBJ2-3, with D hard to call. The CDR3 runs to 14 residues. CDR1 is SEHNR, CDR2 FQNEAQ, per germline (reference sequence). Between the trimmed V and J ends, which lost 1 base and 4 bases, there was a span of 9 bases. CDR3 amino acids: CASSLVIAADTQYF. CDR3 sequence (DNA): TGTGCCAGCAGCTTAGTAATTGCCGCAGATACGCAGTATTTT. The full variable domain, rest sourced from reference TRBV7-9 and TRBJ2-3, is DTGVSQNPRHKITKRGQNVTFRCDPISEHNRLYWYRQTLGQGPEFLTYFQNEAQLEKSRLLSDRFSAERPKGSFSTLEIQRTEQGDSAMYLCASSLVIAADTQYFGPGTRLTVL.

This clone was seen more than once but under ten times. The chain links TRBV11-2 to TRBJ2-1, with D perhaps TRBD1 (5 bases). V was pared by 5 bases and J by 11 bases, with 13 bases between. Looked up from germline, CDR1 is SGHAT and CDR2 is FQNNGV. The CDR3 contains 12 residues. In DNA form, the CDR3 reads TGTGCCAGCAGCCGGTGGACATTTAAGCAGTTCTTC. Its translation is CASSRWTFKQFF.

This clone has a handful of counts. V gene TRBV7-8 combines with J gene TRBJ2-1; 11 bases map to TRBD2. The trim removed 4 bases at V and 12 bases at J, leaving 5 bases unmatched. The length of the CDR3 is 13 residues. Germline-derived CDR1 and CDR2 are SGHVS and FQNEAQ. The CDR3 region has the DNA TGTGCCAGCAGCTCAGGTAGCGGGAGGGGGCAGTTCTTC. Translated: CASSSGSGRGQFF.

V usage is TRBV5-6 and J usage is TRBJ1-5; 8 bases align to TRBD1. The CDR3 extends over 16 amino acids. The ends lost 4 bases at V and 7 bases at J; junction bases unmatched: 13. Per the germline V gene, CDR1 is SGHDT and CDR2 is YYEEEE. The CDR3 nucleotides are TGTGCCAGCAGCCCGTGGGATCAGGGGGCAGGACAGCCCCAGCATTTT. Translating gives CASSPWDQGAGQPQHF.

The chain is built from TRBV7-6 and TRBJ2-3, with a tentative D call TRBD2 (5 bases). From germline, CDR1 is SGHVS and CDR2 FNYEAQ. V lost 3 bases, J lost 3 bases, and 13 bases lay in between. This CDR3 spans 15 amino acids. In nucleotides, the CDR3 is TGTGCCAGCAGCTTGGAGGACGGATGGACAGATACGCAGTATTTT. Protein product: CASSLEDGWTDTQYF.

Sample share makes this clone medium-sized (0.01 to 0.1%). This chain connects TRBV28 to TRBJ1-5, with 7 bases fitting TRBD1. After removal of 6 bases from V and 6 bases from J, the junction contained 8 bases not matched to a gene. The CDR3 is 14 residues long. In germline, CDR1 is MDHEN, CDR2 SYDVKM. The CDR3 reads CASSNRGRAQPQHF. The CDR3 nucleotides are TGTGCCAGCAGCAACAGGGGACGGGCTCAGCCCCAGCATTTT. Full variable domain (missing parts from reference TRBV28 and TRBJ1-5): DVKVTQSSRYLVKRTGEKVFLECVQDMDHENMFWYRQDPGLGLRLIYFSYDVKMKEKGDIPEGYSVSREKKERFSLILESASTNQTSMYLCASSNRGRAQPQHFGDGTRLSIL.

The genes are TRBV7-6 and TRBJ2-1; D is possibly TRBD2 (5 bases). The CDR3 runs 14 residues. CDR1 SGHVS and CDR2 FNYEAQ come from the germline V gene. The germline V and J ends were trimmed by 1 base and 9 bases, with 13 bases remaining between them. The CDR3 loop reads CASSLVLGSIEQFF. CDR3 coding DNA: TGTGCCAGCAGCTTAGTACTAGGTTCGATTGAGCAGTTCTTC.

The chain is built from TRBV18 and TRBJ1-3; perhaps TRBD1 as D (5 bases). The CDR3 sequence is 13 residues long. V was trimmed by 6 bases and J by 0 bases, leaving 6 bases between them. Per germline, CDR1 KGHSH and CDR2 LQKENI. CDR3 coding DNA: TGTGCCAGCTCTGGGGGCTCTGGAAACACCATATATTTT. Encoded protein: CASSGGSGNTIYF.

In this sample, this clone turned up a few times. The chain carries TRBV19 and TRBJ1-3; tentatively, D is TRBD1 (5 bases). This CDR3 spans 15 amino acids. CDR1 is LNHDA, CDR2 SQIVND, per germline (reference sequence). Trimming took off 4 bases at V and 0 bases at J, with 10 bases between the two ends. The CDR3 DNA reads as TGTGCCAGTAGTAGGGTAGGGGACTCTGGAAACACCATATATTTT. It encodes CASSRVGDSGNTIYF.

The rearrangement links TRBV7-9 to TRBJ2-7; TRBD1 aligns across 7 bases. Per the germline V gene, CDR1 is SEHNR and CDR2 is FQNEAQ (reference sequence). This CDR3 contains 12 residues. The CDR3 loop reads CASSRGGQAPNV. CDR3 coding DNA: TGTGCCAGCAGTCGGGGCGGACAGGCCCCGAACGTC.

This clone was counted a few times. V usage is TRBV5-1 and J usage is TRBJ1-6; D gene uncertain. Germline loops: CDR1 SGHRS, CDR2 YFSETQ. With 0 bases removed from V and 10 bases from J, the gap between germline ends came to 8 bases. This CDR3 is 13 amino acids long. The CDR3 protein is CASSLAFDSPLHF. The CDR3 DNA sequence: TGCGCCAGCAGCTTGGCCTTTGACTCACCCCTCCACTTT.

This clone is medium-sized within its sample. This chain joins TRBV27 and TRBJ1-1, with D hard to call. The V end was cut by 1 base, the J end by 2 bases, with 5 bases between. The length of the CDR3 is 13 residues. Germline assignment: CDR1 MNHEY and CDR2 SMNVEV (reference sequence). The CDR3 region has the DNA TGTGCCAGCAGTTTATTTTCTAACACTGAAGCTTTCTTT. Translating it yields CASSLFSNTEAFF.

The rearrangement uses TRBV6-1 and TRBJ2-2, with a possible D match to TRBD1 (6 bases). The CDR3 runs to 15 residues. V dropped 3 bases and J dropped 7 bases, with 15 bases sitting between them. CDR1 and CDR2 (germline): MNHNS, SASEGT. The CDR3 DNA sequence: TGTGCCAGCAGTGACCGCAGGGGAAGAGGCGGGGAGCTGTTTTTT. It specifies CASSDRRGRGGELFF.

The genes are TRBV29-1 and TRBJ2-5; D is ambiguous. V was cut by 0 bases and J by 5 bases, with 16 bases left in between. Germline CDR1 and CDR2: SQVTM and ANQGSEA. The CDR3 is made up of 15 amino acids. Here the CDR3 reads CSVEDLGPGRETQYF. In nucleotides, the CDR3 is TGCAGCGTTGAAGATCTTGGTCCAGGAAGGGAGACCCAGTACTTC.

This clone was seen only a few times. The J gene is TRBJ2-1, the V gene TRBV5-5; 10 nucleotides line up with TRBD1. This CDR3 has 15 amino acids. Germline V lookup: CDR1 SGHKS, CDR2 YYEKEE (reference sequence). V shed 4 bases and J 6 bases; nucleotides not matched to a gene: 7. CDR3 nucleotide sequence: TGTGCCAGCAGCCCGGACAGGGGGTCAGGCAATGAGCAGTTCTTC. Translating it yields CASSPDRGSGNEQFF. Combining the CDR3 with reference TRBV5-5 and TRBJ2-1 gives the whole variable domain DAGVTQSPTHLIKTRGQQVTLRCSPISGHKSVSWYQQVLGQGPQFIFQYYEKEERGRGNFPDRFSARQFPNYSSELNVNALLLGDSALYLCASSPDRGSGNEQFFGPGTRLTVL.

The CDR3 reads CASSDPDRGWGGYTF. CDR3 nucleotides: TGTGCCAGCAGTGATCCTGACAGGGGTTGGGGTGGCTACACCTTC. The chain is built from TRBV6-1 and TRBJ1-2; 8 positions agree with TRBD1. The CDR3 runs to 15 residues. Germline-derived CDR1 and CDR2 are MNHNS and SASEGT. V trimming: 3 bases; J trimming: 7 bases; junction bases outside the gene matches: 10.

The CDR3 sequence: CSVGLAGIQYF. The CDR3 nucleotides read TGCAGCGTTGGTCTAGCGGGTATTCAGTACTTC. The chain combines TRBV29-1 with TRBJ2-4; 8 nucleotides line up with TRBD2. The CDR3 runs to 11 residues. CDR1 and CDR2 (germline): SQVTM, ANQGSEA. The trim removed 4 bases at V and 10 bases at J, leaving 3 bases unmatched. Looking up the rest from reference TRBV29-1 and TRBJ2-4 gives the full variable domain: SAVISQKPSRDICQRGTSLTIQCQVDSQVTMMFWYRQQPGQSLTLIATANQGSEATYESGFVIDKFPISRPNLTFSTLTVSNMSPEDSSIYLCSVGLAGIQYFGAGTRLSVL.

The gene calls are TRBV5-5 and TRBJ1-2, with 7 bases matching TRBD1. This CDR3 region has 15 residues. CDR1 is SGHKS, CDR2 YYEKEE, per germline (reference sequence). With 2 bases clipped from V and 12 bases from J, the junction kept 16 bases outside the gene matches. In DNA, the CDR3 is TGTGCCAGCAGCTTTGGTGACTGGACAGGCACTGGGGACACCTTC. It is translated as CASSFGDWTGTGDTF.

V gene TRBV18 combines with J gene TRBJ1-2, with D unresolved. Germline V gene lookup returns CDR1 KGHSH and CDR2 LQKENI. The CDR3 sequence is 13 residues long. V lost 1 base, J lost 2 bases, and 5 bases lay in between. The CDR3 coding sequence is TGTGCCAGCTCACCACAGGGAAACTATGGCTACACCTTC. Translating gives CASSPQGNYGYTF.

The chain has TRBV25-1 and TRBJ1-1; a weak D match, TRBD1 (5 bases). This CDR3 spans 16 amino acids. CDR1 and CDR2 (germline): MGHDK, SYGVNS. V was pared by 4 bases and J by 1 base, with 16 bases between. Written as DNA, the CDR3 is TGTGCCAGCAGTGTGGGGCCCATTTTGGGGAACACTGAAGCTTTCTTT. This gives the protein CASSVGPILGNTEAFF.

The chain couples TRBV28 to TRBJ2-2; TRBD2 might be the D (6 bases). Germline CDR1 is MDHEN and CDR2 is SYDVKM. The V gene lost 4 bases and the J gene lost 2 bases, with 20 bases spanning the gap. This CDR3 region has 18 residues. CDR3 loop: CASSSPLRRGANTGELFF. The CDR3 nucleotides read TGTGCCAGCAGTTCACCCCTAAGGCGCGGGGCTAACACCGGGGAGCTGTTTTTT.

V usage is TRBV19 and J usage is TRBJ1-2; possible D gene TRBD1, 5 bases. The length of the CDR3 is 12 residues. The V gene's germline CDR1 is LNHDA and CDR2 SQIVND (reference sequence). Trimming cost V 5 bases and J 7 bases, with 11 bases left between them. CDR3: CASSFRVSGYTF. The CDR3 coding sequence is TGTGCCAGTAGTTTCAGGGTATCTGGCTACACCTTC.

The V call is TRBV28, the J call TRBJ1-2; weak D call: TRBD1 (5 bases). The CDR3 length is 14 residues. Germline V gives CDR1 MDHEN, CDR2 SYDVKM. Trimming shortened V by 3 bases and J by 0 bases, and 8 bases separated the two germline ends. The CDR3 here is CASSLGGTNYGYTF. The CDR3 DNA follows: TGTGCCAGCAGTTTGGGGGGAACTAACTATGGCTACACCTTC.

The chain combines TRBV30 with TRBJ1-1, with D possibly being TRBD1 (5 bases). The CDR3 is made up of 15 amino acids. Trimming took off 2 bases at V and 1 base at J, with 14 bases between the two ends. Germline CDR1 and CDR2: GTSNPN and SVGIG (reference sequence). The CDR3 nucleotides read TGTGCCTGGAGTCGACCCGGAGGGACGAACACTGAAGCTTTCTTT. Protein product: CAWSRPGGTNTEAFF.

This chain connects TRBV15 to TRBJ2-5; 10 bases agree with TRBD1. The V and J ends lost 5 bases and 3 bases, in that order; junction bases with no gene match: 3. The CDR3 consists of 14 residues. The germline CDR1 and CDR2 sequences are LNHNV and YYDKDF (reference sequence). The CDR3 DNA follows: TGTGCCACCAGCCGAGGACAGGGGGAAGAGACCCAGTACTTC. Amino acid sequence: CATSRGQGEETQYF.